The rows below give T cell receptor beta chains drawn from one sample of a study of T-cell reconstitution after alpha-beta-depleted transplantation in children. TCRdb passed the PCR reads through MiXCR, listing each CDR3 protein once. The sample includes fewer than 1 million distinct CDR3 sequences, around 17% of them seen just once. Specimen: PBMCs, mostly from graft donor cells, collected 360 days after TCRalphabeta/CD19-depleted stem cell transplant. The receptors come from a male patient between 5 and 17 years old who had a stem cell transplant for acute lymphoblastic leukemia, so the T cells may come from the graft donor. CDR3s include the opening cysteine and the closing phenylalanine or tryptophan. A D gene is named only where the DNA matches it firmly. Not all rows give a size; the values are once, few, many and, for expanded clones, a class.

clone_size	j_call	cdr3_length	v_call	d_call	cdr3_aa	cdr3_nt
NA	TRBJ2-7	15	TRBV12-3/TRBV12-4	TRBD2	CASSPAMREDYEQYF	TGTGCCAGCAGCCCGGCCATGCGGGAGGACTACGAGCAGTACTTC
NA	TRBJ2-3	22	TRBV10-3	TRBD2	CAISGILAGDLGAYKPTDTQYF	TGTGCCATCAGTGGTATTCTAGCGGGAGACCTCGGGGCTTATAAACCCACAGATACGCAGTATTTT
few	TRBJ2-5	14	TRBV12-3/TRBV12-4	TRBD2	CASSFSAGVQTQYF	TGTGCCAGCAGTTTTTCAGCGGGAGTCCAGACCCAGTACTTC
many	TRBJ2-7	15	TRBV6-2/TRBV6-3	TRBD2	CASSYSGSPTYEQYF	TGTGCCAGCAGTTATAGCGGGAGCCCAACCTACGAGCAGTACTTC
few	TRBJ2-7	18	TRBV7-2	TRBD2	CASSYGAFMGLAIYEQYF	TGTGCCAGCAGCTACGGGGCCTTTATGGGACTAGCGATATACGAGCAGTACTTC
NA	TRBJ1-4	15	TRBV20-1	NA	CSANFEGPTHEKLFF	TGCAGTGCCAACTTTGAGGGACCTACCCATGAAAAACTGTTTTTT
few	TRBJ2-7	14	TRBV4-1	NA	CASSQAGLEDEQYF	TGCGCCAGCAGCCAAGCGGGGTTAGAGGACGAGCAGTACTTC
NA	TRBJ2-2	16	TRBV29-1	NA	CSVEGATAARTGELFF	TGCAGCGTTGAAGGCGCGACGGCGGCTAGGACCGGGGAGCTGTTTTTT
once	TRBJ2-7	17	TRBV7-6	TRBD2	CASSLGWSPSGSYEQYF	TGTGCCAGCAGCTTAGGATGGTCGCCTAGCGGATCCTACGAGCAGTACTTC
NA	TRBJ1-4	14	TRBV29-1	TRBD1	CSATGQGPNEKLFF	TGCAGCGCTACGGGACAGGGACCTAATGAAAAACTGTTTTTT
NA	TRBJ2-7	14	TRBV7-9	NA	CASSPGPAGYEQYF	TGTGCCAGCAGCCCGGGACCGGCAGGGTACGAGCAGTACTTC
NA	TRBJ1-5	15	TRBV27	NA	CASRNRLASNQPQHF	TGTGCCAGCAGGAACAGGTTAGCGAGCAATCAGCCCCAGCATTTT
few	TRBJ1-5	17	TRBV20-1	TRBD1	CSARGGTVYSSNQPQHF	TGCAGTGCTAGAGGTGGGACAGTCTATAGTAGCAATCAGCCCCAGCATTTT
NA	TRBJ2-1	16	TRBV9	TRBD1	CASSTPRGPFYNEQFF	TGTGCCAGCAGTACTCCCAGGGGGCCTTTTTACAATGAGCAGTTCTTC
few	TRBJ1-3	15	TRBV5-1	TRBD1	CASSLAGQGRNTIYF	TGCGCCAGCAGCTTGGCTGGACAGGGGCGGAACACCATATATTTT
few	TRBJ1-4	14	TRBV14	NA	CASRLSGTNEKLFF	TGTGCCAGCCGGCTCTCTGGGACTAATGAAAAACTGTTTTTT
NA	TRBJ2-7	13	TRBV12-3/TRBV12-4	NA	CASSFMMNSEQYF	TGTGCCAGCAGTTTTATGATGAATTCCGAGCAGTACTTC
many	TRBJ2-2	15	TRBV12-3/TRBV12-4	NA	CASSDRTENTGELFF	TGTGCCAGCAGCGATCGGACAGAGAACACCGGGGAGCTGTTTTTT
few	TRBJ2-1	14	TRBV20-1	TRBD1	CSASRQGVNNEQFF	TGCAGTGCTTCCCGACAGGGCGTCAACAATGAGCAGTTCTTC
NA	TRBJ2-2	16	TRBV7-9	NA	CASSSRLAARTGELFF	TGTGCCAGCAGCTCCCGACTGGCGGCAAGGACCGGGGAGCTGTTTTTT
NA	TRBJ2-7	16	TRBV10-2	TRBD2	CASSEVPGGRNYEQYF	TGCGCCAGCAGTGAGGTCCCGGGAGGGAGGAACTACGAGCAGTACTTC
few	TRBJ2-3	16	TRBV7-7	TRBD2	CASSPRAGGSTDTQYF	TGTGCCAGCAGCCCAAGAGCGGGAGGGAGCACAGATACGCAGTATTTT
few	TRBJ1-1	14	TRBV5-1	NA	CASSLRTASTEAFF	TGCGCCAGCAGCTTGAGGACAGCCTCGACTGAAGCTTTCTTT
few	TRBJ2-3	19	TRBV5-1	TRBD2	CASSLAWLAGVGSTDTQYF	TGCGCCAGCAGCTTGGCCTGGCTAGCGGGAGTGGGAAGCACAGATACGCAGTATTTT
NA	TRBJ2-4	18	TRBV11-2	TRBD2	CASSLRGPGRTDKNIQYF	TGTGCCAGCAGCTTAAGGGGCCCCGGGAGGACGGACAAAAACATTCAGTACTTC
many	TRBJ2-7	15	TRBV5-1	NA	CASSRFTGLPYEQYF	TGCGCCAGCAGCCGGTTTACAGGCCTACCTTACGAGCAGTACTTC
few	TRBJ2-7	14	TRBV13	NA	CASSHSGGTYEQYF	TGTGCCAGCAGCCACAGTGGTGGGACCTACGAGCAGTACTTC
few	TRBJ2-5	15	TRBV5-1	NA	CASSPDGVLRETQYF	TGCGCCAGCAGCCCGGACGGAGTTTTAAGAGAGACCCAGTACTTC
NA	TRBJ2-7	14	TRBV9	TRBD1	CASSARDRNYEQYF	TGTGCCAGCAGCGCCCGGGACAGGAACTACGAGCAGTACTTC
many	TRBJ2-4	14	TRBV7-3	NA	CASSLAAGKNIQYF	TGTGCCAGCAGCTTAGCCGCGGGGAAAAACATTCAGTACTTC
NA	TRBJ2-5	14	TRBV27	NA	CASSFVGGTETQYF	TGTGCCAGCAGTTTTGTGGGGGGCACGGAGACCCAGTACTTC
few	TRBJ2-7	13	TRBV20-1	TRBD1	CSARQGDSYEQYF	TGCAGTGCTAGACAGGGGGACTCCTACGAGCAGTACTTC
NA	TRBJ2-2	12	TRBV20-1	NA	CSARVQSGELFF	TGCAGTGCTAGGGTTCAATCCGGGGAGCTGTTTTTT
NA	TRBJ2-7	13	TRBV2	TRBD2	CASASGRAREQYF	TGTGCCAGCGCCAGCGGGAGGGCCAGGGAGCAGTACTTC
many	TRBJ2-5	15	TRBV20-1	NA	CSARGSKRTEETQYF	TGCAGTGCTAGAGGGTCGAAAAGGACAGAAGAGACCCAGTACTTC
NA	TRBJ2-5	13	TRBV12-3/TRBV12-4	NA	CASSATGGGTQYF	TGTGCCAGCAGTGCCACAGGTGGTGGGACCCAGTACTTC
few	TRBJ2-7	15	TRBV7-6	NA	CASSLGTEVSYEQYF	TGTGCCAGCAGCTTAGGGACAGAAGTCTCCTACGAGCAGTACTTC
once	TRBJ2-1	15	TRBV5-6	NA	CASSLGGIQYNEQFF	TGTGCCAGCAGCTTGGGCGGGATTCAATACAATGAGCAGTTCTTC
NA	TRBJ2-1	17	TRBV7-3	TRBD2	CASSDTSGYSSYNEQFF	TGTGCCAGCAGCGACACTAGCGGCTATTCTTCCTACAATGAGCAGTTCTTC
NA	TRBJ1-4	15	TRBV6-2/TRBV6-3	NA	CASSRVGNGDEKLFF	TGTGCCAGCAGCCGCGTCGGGAACGGAGATGAAAAACTGTTTTTT
few	TRBJ2-3	15	TRBV12-3/TRBV12-4	NA	CASSLAGAGTDTQYF	TGTGCCAGCAGTTTAGCGGGAGCGGGCACAGATACGCAGTATTTT
few	TRBJ2-1	16	TRBV3-1	TRBD2	CASSPWTSGSKNEQFF	TGTGCCAGCAGCCCCTGGACTAGCGGGAGTAAGAATGAGCAGTTCTTC
NA	TRBJ1-1	12	TRBV7-3	TRBD1	CASGTGGREAFF	TGTGCCAGCGGGACAGGGGGTCGAGAAGCTTTCTTT
NA	TRBJ2-2	18	TRBV27	TRBD2	CATRPNPRLAGGSGELFF	TGTGCCACCAGACCAAATCCTCGCCTAGCGGGAGGGTCCGGGGAGCTGTTTTTT
NA	TRBJ2-2	17	TRBV4-1	NA	CASSPLQGGIRDGELFF	TGCGCCAGCAGCCCTCTACAGGGGGGGATTCGGGACGGGGAGCTGTTTTTT
few	TRBJ1-1	16	TRBV7-6	TRBD1	CASSSIRTGGDTEAFF	TGTGCCAGCAGCTCGATTAGGACAGGGGGGGACACTGAAGCTTTCTTT
few	TRBJ1-2	14	TRBV27	TRBD1	CASSAGTGFYGYTF	TGTGCCAGCAGTGCCGGGACAGGGTTCTATGGCTACACCTTC
NA	TRBJ1-1	17	TRBV18	NA	CASSPPFLGTLNTEAFF	TGTGCCAGCTCACCACCGTTTCTAGGGACCCTGAACACTGAAGCTTTCTTT
NA	TRBJ2-7	15	TRBV27	TRBD2	CASSEGTSGSDEQYF	TGTGCCAGCAGTGAAGGGACTAGCGGGAGTGACGAGCAGTACTTC